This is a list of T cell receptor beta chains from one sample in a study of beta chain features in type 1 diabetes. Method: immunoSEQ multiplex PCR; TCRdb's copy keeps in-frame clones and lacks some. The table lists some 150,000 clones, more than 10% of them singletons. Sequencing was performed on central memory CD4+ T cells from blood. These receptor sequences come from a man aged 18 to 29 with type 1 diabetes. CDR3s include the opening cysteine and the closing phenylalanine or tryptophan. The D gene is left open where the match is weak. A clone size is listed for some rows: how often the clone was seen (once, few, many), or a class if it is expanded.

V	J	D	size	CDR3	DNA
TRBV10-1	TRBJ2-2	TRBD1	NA	CASSPGTGIGELFF	TGCGCCAGCAGTCCCGGGACAGGGATCGGGGAGCTGTTTTTT
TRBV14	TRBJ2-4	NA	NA	CASSQTGRQYF	TGTGCCAGCAGCCAGACCGGACGTCAGTACTTC
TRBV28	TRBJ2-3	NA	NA	CASSSDVWVSRTDTQYF	TGTGCCAGCAGTAGCGACGTCTGGGTCTCCCGCACAGATACGCAGTATTTT
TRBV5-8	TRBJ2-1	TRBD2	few	CASTLTLPLLASSYNEQFF	TGTGCCAGCACCCTTACACTTCCTTTACTAGCGAGCTCCTACAATGAGCAGTTCTTC
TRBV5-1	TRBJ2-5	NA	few	CASSSQETQYF	TGCGCCAGCAGTTCTCAAGAGACCCAGTACTTC
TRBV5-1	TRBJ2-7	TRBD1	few	CASSPPGQGNEQYF	TGCGCCAGCAGCCCCCCGGGACAGGGAAACGAGCAGTACTTC
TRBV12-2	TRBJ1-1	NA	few	CASRPNEGGVNTEAFF	TGTGCAAGTCGCCCAAACGAGGGAGGAGTGAACACTGAAGCTTTCTTT
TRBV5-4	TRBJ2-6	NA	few	CASSLISSGANVLTF	TGTGCCAGCAGCTTGATAAGCTCTGGGGCCAACGTCCTGACTTTC
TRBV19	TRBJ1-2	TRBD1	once	CASTPDRVSYGYTF	TGTGCCAGTACCCCAGACAGGGTATCATATGGCTACACCTTC
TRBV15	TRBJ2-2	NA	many	CATSRDLAGELFF	TGTGCCACCAGCAGAGATCTTGCCGGGGAGCTGTTTTTT
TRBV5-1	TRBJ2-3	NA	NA	CASTAGPSTDTQYF	TGCGCCAGCACCGCGGGCCCTAGCACAGATACGCAGTATTTT
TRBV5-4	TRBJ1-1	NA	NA	CASSLSAEKSAFF	TGTGCCAGCAGCTTGTCAGCCGAAAAGTCGGCTTTCTTT
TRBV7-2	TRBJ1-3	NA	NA	CASSLFQASSGNTIYF	TGTGCCAGCAGCTTATTCCAGGCCAGCTCTGGAAACACCATATATTTT
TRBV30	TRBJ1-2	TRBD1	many	CAWSISGTGGAGYGYTF	TGTGCCTGGAGTATTTCCGGGACAGGGGGCGCAGGGTATGGCTACACCTTC
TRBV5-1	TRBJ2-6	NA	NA	CASSLGLSGSGANVLTF	TGCGCCAGCAGCCTGGGGTTAAGTGGCTCCGGGGCCAACGTCCTGACTTTC
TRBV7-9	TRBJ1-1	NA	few	CASSHQNAEAFF	TGTGCCAGCAGCCACCAAAACGCTGAAGCTTTCTTT
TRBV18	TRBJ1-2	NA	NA	CASSPPTGHYTF	TGTGCCAGCTCACCACCGACAGGCCATTACACCTTC
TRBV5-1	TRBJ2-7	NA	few	CASSPGWGPLLEQYF	TGCGCCAGCAGCCCTGGATGGGGGCCCCTACTGGAGCAGTACTTC
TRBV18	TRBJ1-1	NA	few	CASSTGRNMNTEAFF	TGTGCCAGCTCAACTGGACGGAACATGAACACTGAAGCTTTCTTT
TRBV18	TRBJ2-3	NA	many	CASSPTEDTQYF	TGTGCCAGCTCACCGACGGAGGATACGCAGTATTTT
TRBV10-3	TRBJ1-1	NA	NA	CAISDFLTGKNTEAFF	TGTGCCATCAGTGATTTTCTCACCGGGAAGAACACTGAAGCTTTCTTT
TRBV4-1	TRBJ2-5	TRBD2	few	CASSQVPGGVQETQYF	TGCGCCAGCAGCCAAGTTCCGGGGGGAGTGCAAGAGACCCAGTACTTC
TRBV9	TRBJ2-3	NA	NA	CASSVEEEPQYF	TGTGCCAGCAGCGTAGAAGAGGAGCCGCAGTATTTT
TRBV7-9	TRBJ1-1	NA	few	CASSLAAGDTEAFF	TGTGCCAGCAGCTTAGCCGCGGGCGACACTGAAGCTTTCTTT
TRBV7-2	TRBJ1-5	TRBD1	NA	CASSGDRGRQPQHF	TGTGCCAGCAGCGGGGACAGGGGCAGGCAGCCCCAGCATTTT
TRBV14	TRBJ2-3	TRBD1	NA	CASSPVRGPRSTDTQYF	TGTGCCAGCAGCCCTGTGAGGGGGCCCAGGAGCACAGATACGCAGTATTTT
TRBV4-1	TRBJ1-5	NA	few	CASSQEGGGSNQPQHF	TGCGCCAGCAGCCAAGAAGGGGGTGGGAGCAATCAGCCCCAGCATTTT
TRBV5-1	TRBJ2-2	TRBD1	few	CASSARGTGLTAGELFF	TGCGCCAGCAGCGCTCGGGGGACAGGCCTGACCGCCGGGGAGCTGTTTTTT
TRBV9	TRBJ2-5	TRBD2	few	CASSAPASGGTQYF	TGTGCCAGCAGCGCCCCGGCTAGCGGGGGGACCCAGTACTTC
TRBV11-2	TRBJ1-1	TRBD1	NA	CASSRQGGTEAFF	TGTGCCAGCAGCCGACAGGGGGGCACTGAAGCTTTCTTT
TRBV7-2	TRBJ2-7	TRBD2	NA	CASSLSGVSYEQYF	TGTGCCAGCAGCTTAAGCGGGGTCTCCTACGAGCAGTACTTC
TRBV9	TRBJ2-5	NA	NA	CASSPDRLQETQYF	TGTGCCAGCAGTCCTGACAGACTACAAGAGACCCAGTACTTC
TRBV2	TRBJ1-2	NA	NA	CASLNNVGTMGRGYTF	TGTGCCAGCCTAAATAATGTGGGGACAATGGGCCGTGGCTACACCTTC
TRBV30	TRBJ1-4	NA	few	CAWSVLGGEKLFF	TGTGCCTGGAGTGTACTCGGGGGAGAAAAACTGTTTTTT
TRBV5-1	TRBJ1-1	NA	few	CASSLFLSSGNTEAFF	TGCGCCAGCAGCTTATTCTTAAGTTCCGGGAACACTGAAGCTTTCTTT
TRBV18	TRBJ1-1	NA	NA	CASSTVNTEAFF	TGTGCCAGCTCAACAGTGAACACTGAAGCTTTCTTT
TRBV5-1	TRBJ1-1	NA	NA	CASSFGQSDTEAFF	TGCGCCAGCAGCTTTGGACAGTCAGACACTGAAGCTTTCTTT
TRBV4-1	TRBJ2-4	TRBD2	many	CASSPGLAGGLAKNIQYF	TGCGCCAGCAGCCCAGGACTAGCGGGGGGACTAGCCAAAAACATTCAGTACTTC
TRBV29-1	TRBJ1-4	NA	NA	CSVEWTTNEKLFF	TGCAGCGTTGAATGGACAACTAATGAAAAACTGTTTTTT
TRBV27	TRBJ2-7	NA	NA	CASVAWDRRGYEQYF	TGTGCCAGCGTCGCCTGGGACCGTCGGGGGTACGAGCAGTACTTC
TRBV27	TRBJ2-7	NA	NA	CASSLKGTVSYEQYF	TGTGCCAGCAGTTTAAAAGGGACCGTCTCCTACGAGCAGTACTTC
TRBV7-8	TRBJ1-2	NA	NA	CASSLVANYGYTF	TGTGCCAGCAGCTTAGTAGCTAACTATGGCTACACCTTC
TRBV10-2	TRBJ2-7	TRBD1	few	CASSAGQGRYEQYF	TGCGCCAGCAGCGCTGGACAGGGGAGATACGAGCAGTACTTC
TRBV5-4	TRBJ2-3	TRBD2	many	CASRSRAGGDTDTQYF	TGTGCCAGCCGATCCCGAGCGGGGGGCGATACAGATACGCAGTATTTT
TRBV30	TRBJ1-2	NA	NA	CAWSVPSGRGFPF	TGTGCCTGGAGTGTTCCCTCCGGCCGGGGCTTCCCTTTC
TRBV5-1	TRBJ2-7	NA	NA	CASSLGEVYEQYF	TGCGCCAGCAGCTTGGGGGAGGTCTACGAGCAGTACTTC
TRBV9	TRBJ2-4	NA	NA	CASSPQGGGTAKNIQYF	TGTGCCAGCAGCCCCCAAGGTGGAGGGACAGCCAAAAACATTCAGTACTTC
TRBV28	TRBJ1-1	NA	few	CASSLSGTPVGTEAFF	TGTGCCAGCAGTTTATCCGGGACCCCGGTGGGGACTGAAGCTTTCTTT
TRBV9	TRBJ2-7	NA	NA	CASSVRAGSYEQYF	TGTGCCAGCAGCGTTAGGGCCGGCTCCTACGAGCAGTACTTC
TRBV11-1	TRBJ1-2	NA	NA	CASSLAPDYGYTF	TGTGCCAGCAGCTTAGCGCCAGACTATGGCTACACCTTC
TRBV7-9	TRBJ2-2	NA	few	CASSPDREAGELFF	TGTGCCAGCAGCCCCGACAGGGAGGCCGGGGAGCTGTTTTTT
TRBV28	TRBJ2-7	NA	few	CASSPGAGSGFYEQYF	TGTGCCAGCAGTCCGGGGGCCGGGTCAGGGTTCTACGAGCAGTACTTC
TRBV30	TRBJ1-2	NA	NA	CAWRQPGSKANYGYTF	TGTGCCTGGAGACAACCGGGAAGCAAAGCTAACTATGGCTACACCTTC
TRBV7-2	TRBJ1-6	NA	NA	CASSLMPGFSGSPLHF	TGTGCCAGCAGCTTAATGCCCGGATTTAGTGGGTCACCCCTCCACTTT